The clone carrying this TCR beta chain was detected only once. The germline V gene has CDR1 MNHEY and CDR2 SVGAGI. CDR3 size: 14 residues. Deletions cut 8 bases from V and 2 bases from J, with 14 bases between. How the authors handled the data: Quantification of nucleated cells was approximated via reference gene primer amplification. Measured with immunoSEQ multiplex PCR; TCRdb has only the in-frame clones, and not every one. D and trimming were read from the DNA, whereas the V and J calls and clone size are those reported in that table. This sample has 200,000 to 250,000 clones, with under 95% found just once. The data derive from a study of blood T cell repertoires in COVID-19. Across the study: The origin of the acute and convalescent COVID-19 samples was the United States, Italy and Spain. In each case, the material was cDNA or gDNA derived from T cells, B-cell-depleted T cells, or PBMCs.

The TCR sequence derives from a man under 40 with acute or convalescent COVID-19. The sequenced material came from peripheral blood. V and J are TRBV6-5 and TRBJ2-3; D is perhaps TRBD2 (5 bases). The CDR3 protein is CASHLGAVTDTQYF. CDR3 coding DNA: TGTGCCAGCCACCTAGGAGCGGTCACAGATACGCAGTATTTT.